A single sample is the source of the 3 T cell receptor beta chains below, sequenced in a study of blood T cell repertoires in COVID-19. The repertoire was sequenced with immunoSEQ multiplex PCR; TCRdb's copy has only in-frame clones and lacks some. Of some 310,000 clones listed, roughly 91% are singletons. Sequencing was carried out using peripheral blood. These receptors were collected from a man over 45 with active or convalescent COVID-19.

This sequence joins TRBV4-1 and TRBJ2-3, with 12 nucleotides matching TRBD2. The V gene end was trimmed by 4 bases and the J gene end by 5 bases; junction bases not matched to a gene: 7. The germline gives CDR1 MGHRA, CDR2 YSYEKL. The CDR3 is 16 amino acids. This CDR3 is CASSRLAGARVDTQYF. DNA of the CDR3: TGCGCCAGCAGCCGACTAGCGGGAGCGAGAGTAGATACGCAGTATTTT.

The chain links TRBV14 to TRBJ1-1; D is unresolved. Trimming stripped 2 bases from V and 3 bases from J, with 7 bases between. The CDR3 loop spans 13 amino acids. In germline, CDR1 is SGHDN, CDR2 FVKESK. The CDR3 loop is CASSQSRDTEAFF. CDR3 DNA: TGTGCCAGCAGCCAATCGCGGGACACTGAAGCTTTCTTT. The variable domain in full, completed from reference TRBV14 and TRBJ1-1, reads EAGVTQFPSHSVIEKGQTVTLRCDPISGHDNLYWYRRVMGKEIKFLLHFVKESKQDESGMPNNRFLAERTGGTYSTLKVQPAELEDSGVYFCASSQSRDTEAFFGQGTRLTVV.

This clone was counted only a few times. The rearrangement uses TRBV11-2 and TRBJ2-2, with D tentatively TRBD2 (5 bases). V lost 3 bases to trimming and J lost 6 bases, with 8 bases between them. CDR1 is SGHAT and CDR2 is FQNNGV in the germline V gene. The CDR3 loop spans 13 amino acids. The CDR3 spells CASSFPGAGELFF. Written as DNA, the CDR3 is TGTGCCAGCAGCTTCCCCGGGGCCGGGGAGCTGTTTTTT.